What follows describes a single T cell receptor (beta chain). Its antigen has not been determined. Base quality data are lacking; no much larger clone is found one base away. This sample was included in a study of blood T cell repertoires in COVID-19 (dated by TCRdb to between 2020 and 2021). About the investigation overall: Collaborator samples came from the United States, Italy and Spain and covered acute and convalescent phases of COVID-19. Deeply sampled blood TCRbeta repertoires from subjects exposed to, actively infected with, or recovered from COVID-19 were included in the dataset. The repertoires were released in a freely available public database intended as a resource for research on the immune response to SARS-CoV-2. The prospective study material was composed of cDNA or gDNA derived from T cells, B-cell-depleted T cells, or PBMCs. HLA class I and class II types, where available, came from metadata supplied by the sample provider rather than from assay-based typing. Samples came from the ongoing ImmuneRACE study (first 160 participants) plus 1,254 subjects from 6 global collaborators. Nearly every sample came with metadata listing a de-identified subject ID, COVID-19 status, age in years and sex.

TCRbeta CDR3 regions were amplified from genomic DNA using the immunoSEQ Assay, a bias-controlled multiplex PCR. On the study's bioinformatics: Nucleated cell counts per sample were estimated from amplification of reference gene primers within the assay. To quantify the absolute abundance of each unique TCRbeta CDR3 rearrangement, sequence reads were collapsed and filtered. For each sample, productive Simpson clonality was calculated as the square root of Simpson's diversity index across productive rearrangements. TCRdb obtained this table from immuneACCESS and retained in-frame rearrangements with V and J assigned. These tables miss some clones; where compared with another copy, unresolved V genes account for less than half of the shortfall, and the remainder is unexplained. V, J and clone size were drawn from that table, and D and trimming were deduced from the DNA. This sample gives some 290,000 clones in total; more than 85% of them show up just once. The biggest ten clones account for about 3.6% of the sample.

Collaborating institutions collected whole blood in K2EDTA tubes following their own protocols. For TCRbeta analysis, collaborator samples were shipped as frozen whole blood, as isolated PBMCs, or as DNA extracted from either sample type. What the research found in general, with its limitations: Clinical and demographic metadata were provided uncurated, with the amount varying by source and participant.

The germline V gene (reference sequence) supplies CDR1 LNHDA and CDR2 SQIVND. Spanning cysteine to phenylalanine, the CDR3 consists of 14 amino acids. Only the CDR3 portion is preserved as DNA: 42 bases, with reading frame beginning at the first base. V ends up 6 bases short and J 3 bases short, with an unmatched junction base count of 5. The sequenced material came from peripheral blood. The clonotype comes from a man aged 18 to 30 with active or convalescent COVID-19. Recombination linked TRBV19 to TRBJ1-5, with 7 middle bases fitting TRBD1. This receptor carries the CDR3 CASSLTGDNQPQHF. The nucleotide sequence reads as follows: TGTGCCAGTAGCCTTACAGGGGACAATCAGCCCCAGCATTTT.